The source of this TCR beta chain is a study of T cell repertoires in cytomegalovirus infection. This clonotype showed up many times. A single record per CDR3 protein comes from TCRdb applying MiXCR to the reads. The table includes 150,000 to 200,000 distinct CDR3 sequences, around 15% detected once. The TCR was taken from a human donor in good health (CMV status not recorded). Some clones in this sample may be carry-over from other donors' samples. The material sequenced was PBMCs.

This CDR3 is CASSERTGHTYGYTF. CDR3 DNA: TGTGCCAGCAGCGAAAGGACAGGGCACACCTATGGCTACACCTTC. This sequence joins TRBV7-8 and TRBJ1-2, with TRBD1 matching over 8 bases. The CDR3 contains 15 residues. The J segment lost 4 bases and the V segment lost 5 bases, leaving 9 bases of the junction unmatched. Germline lookup yields CDR1 SGHVS and CDR2 FQNEAQ.